These 15 T cell receptor beta chains were all obtained from the same sample, sequenced in a study of OX40 agonist ivuxolimab in advanced cancers. Assay used: immunoSEQ multiplex PCR; TCRdb lists only in-frame clones, some missing. The sample lists over 65,000 clones, roughly 85% occurring once. The source was CD4+ or CD8+ T cells sorted from blood, collected in a trial of the OX40 agonist ivuxolimab. All receptors derive from an adult with an advanced solid tumor such as melanoma, head and neck, liver or kidney cancer.

The chain employs TRBV19 and TRBJ1-5; perhaps TRBD1 as D (6 bases). Germline V gene sequence: CDR1 LNHDA, CDR2 SQIVND (reference sequence). Trimming left V 7 bases short and J 2 bases short, with 15 bases between. The CDR3 is made up of 15 amino acids. DNA of the CDR3: TGTGCCAGTACCCTGGGGGGCCGTGGCAATCAGCCCCAGCATTTT. It encodes CASTLGGRGNQPQHF.

The V gene is TRBV28, the J gene TRBJ1-6, with 10 bases fitting TRBD1. Germline V gene lookup returns CDR1 MDHEN and CDR2 SYDVKM. This CDR3 spans 17 amino acids. Unmatched junction bases numbered 10, after V lost 10 bases and J lost 1 base. CDR3 coding DNA: TGTGCCACCACCGGGACAGGGGTTGAGTCCTATAATTCACCCCTCCACTTT. Its protein is CATTGTGVESYNSPLHF.

The chain combines TRBV2 with TRBJ1-5; possible D gene TRBD1, 5 bases. Trimming removed 3 bases from V and 8 bases from J, with 11 bases in between. This CDR3 comprises 13 residues. Germline V gene lookup returns CDR1 SNHLY and CDR2 FYNNEI. The CDR3 protein is CASSEWGVEPQHF. CDR3 bases: TGTGCCAGCAGTGAGTGGGGCGTCGAGCCCCAGCATTTT.

The V and J genes are TRBV19 and TRBJ1-2; no definite D call. Germline CDR1 reads LNHDA; CDR2 reads SQIVND (reference sequence). The CDR3 length is 13 residues. Trimming took off 11 bases at V and 4 bases at J, with 17 bases between the two ends. The CDR3 is CAPLMGAGYGYTF. In DNA form, the CDR3 reads TGTGCCCCCCTAATGGGCGCCGGCTATGGCTACACCTTC.

The CDR3 DNA sequence: TGCGCCAGCAGCACCGGGTCGACTAATGAAAAACTGTTTTTT. It codes for CASSTGSTNEKLFF. The chain links TRBV5-1 to TRBJ1-4; D ambiguous. The CDR3 has 14 amino acids. V was shortened by 4 bases and J by 2 bases, with 9 bases between the two germline ends. Germline CDR1 is SGHRS and CDR2 is YFSETQ.

The chain is built from TRBV5-6 and TRBJ2-1; no definite D call. The length of the CDR3 is 13 residues. V dropped 0 bases and J dropped 0 bases, with 1 base sitting between them. Germline V lookup: CDR1 SGHDT, CDR2 YYEEEE. The CDR3 protein is CASSLASYNEQFF. CDR3 nucleotides: TGTGCCAGCAGCTTGGCCTCCTACAATGAGCAGTTCTTC.

The genes are TRBV11-3 and TRBJ2-3; 8 nucleotides line up with TRBD1. Germline V gives CDR1 SGHNT, CDR2 YENEEA. CDR3 length: 17 residues. V lost 3 bases, J lost 5 bases, and 13 bases stayed unmatched. The CDR3 sequence is CASSFYGPGGSGDTQYF. The CDR3 nucleotides read TGTGCCAGCAGCTTCTATGGTCCAGGGGGCAGTGGAGATACGCAGTATTTT.

The V gene is TRBV28, the J gene TRBJ1-5; D ambiguous. From germline, CDR1 is MDHEN and CDR2 SYDVKM. The CDR3 is 15 amino acids. V was clipped by 5 bases and J by 4 bases, with 15 bases between them. The CDR3: CASSPRLGLNQPQHF. DNA of the CDR3: TGTGCCAGCAGTCCCCGACTAGGGCTGAATCAGCCCCAGCATTTT.

The J gene is TRBJ1-2, the V gene TRBV19; D is possibly TRBD1 (6 bases). Germline lookup yields CDR1 LNHDA and CDR2 SQIVND (reference sequence). Trimming took off 6 bases at V and 7 bases at J, with 15 bases between the two ends. The CDR3 has 13 residues. The CDR3 coding sequence is TGTGCCAGTAGCTCCGGGACAACCGGTGGCTACACCTTC. Its translation: CASSSGTTGGYTF.

The chain links TRBV5-4 to TRBJ1-2, with 7 nucleotides matching TRBD1. The germline V gene has CDR1 SGHNT and CDR2 YYREEE (reference sequence). V shed 0 bases, J shed 3 bases, and the junction held 5 bases outside the gene matches. CDR3 length equals 15 residues. CDR3 sequence: CASSLGQGFDYGYTF. CDR3 DNA: TGTGCCAGCAGCTTGGGACAGGGCTTCGACTATGGCTACACCTTC.

This clone was seen only once. The rearrangement links TRBV27 to TRBJ2-7; D is unresolved. Trimming removed 8 bases at V and 3 bases at J, with 11 bases between. The CDR3 is 12 residues long. The germline CDR1 and CDR2 sequences are MNHEY and SMNVEV (reference sequence). The CDR3 protein is CASLGRNYEQYF. For the CDR3, the DNA is TGTGCCAGCTTAGGCCGAAACTACGAGCAGTACTTC.

V usage is TRBV4-2 and J usage is TRBJ2-3; 7 bases map to TRBD2. Per the germline V gene, CDR1 is LGHNA and CDR2 is YNFKEQ. CDR3 length: 16 amino acids. Trimming took 0 bases from V and 4 from J; bases not matched to a gene: 7. The CDR3 DNA follows: TGTGCCAGCAGCCAAGATGCGGGGGTAGAGTCAGATACGCAGTATTTT. Protein sequence: CASSQDAGVESDTQYF.

The chain joins TRBV13 to TRBJ1-5, with 11 bases that match TRBD1. Germline V gene sequence: CDR1 PRHDT, CDR2 FYEKMQ (reference sequence). The V gene end was trimmed by 2 bases and the J gene end by 6 bases; junction bases not matched to a gene: 9. The CDR3 totals 17 residues. The CDR3: CASSLRSPGTGGQPQHF. In DNA, the CDR3 is TGTGCCAGCAGCTTAAGGTCTCCGGGGACAGGGGGTCAGCCCCAGCATTTT.

The genes are TRBV5-1 and TRBJ1-1; D perhaps matches TRBD1 (5 bases). The ends were cut back, 6 bases at V and 4 bases at J, with 16 bases in the middle. There are 14 residues in the CDR3. From germline, CDR1 is SGHRS and CDR2 YFSETQ. DNA for the CDR3: TGCGCCAGCACCGCGGGGGGGTACGGCACTGAAGCTTTCTTT. Its protein product is CASTAGGYGTEAFF.

The chain employs TRBV29-1 and TRBJ2-7; 12 bases agree with TRBD1. J lost 5 bases, V lost 6 bases, and 8 bases had no gene match. Germline V gene sequence: CDR1 SQVTM, CDR2 ANQGSEA. This CDR3 is built from 14 residues. In DNA, the CDR3 is TGCAGCGTCGACTTGGGACAGGGGGCCCACGAGCAGTACTTC. Amino acid sequence: CSVDLGQGAHEQYF.